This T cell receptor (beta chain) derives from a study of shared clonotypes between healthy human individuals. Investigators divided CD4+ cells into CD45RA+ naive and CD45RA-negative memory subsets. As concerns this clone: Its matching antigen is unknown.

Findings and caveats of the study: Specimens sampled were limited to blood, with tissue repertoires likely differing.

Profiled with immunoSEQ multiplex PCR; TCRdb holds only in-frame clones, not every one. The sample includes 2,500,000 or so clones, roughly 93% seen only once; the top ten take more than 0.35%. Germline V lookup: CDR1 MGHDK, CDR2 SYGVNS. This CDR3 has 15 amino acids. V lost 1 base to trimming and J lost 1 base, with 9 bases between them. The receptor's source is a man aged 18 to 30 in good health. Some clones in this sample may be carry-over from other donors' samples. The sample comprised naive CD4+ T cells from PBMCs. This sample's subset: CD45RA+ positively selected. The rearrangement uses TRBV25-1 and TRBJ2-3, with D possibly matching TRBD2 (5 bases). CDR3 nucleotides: TGTGCCAGCAGTGAATTTGGGGAGCGCACAGATACGCAGTATTTT. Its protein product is CASSEFGERTDTQYF.